One and the same sample provided the 22 T cell receptor beta chains below, sequenced in a study of Ad26.COV2.S vaccination and SARS-CoV-2 variants. Profiled with immunoSEQ multiplex PCR; TCRdb holds only in-frame clones, not every one. The profile shows 360,000 or so clones, more than 75% of them singletons. Indicated treatment: some 20 received Ad26.COV2.S at low or high dose, single or two shots; 5 received placebo; per-sample allocation not given. Sampling was done on day 63 after the first vaccine or placebo injection. The sequences come from peripheral blood, collected in a trial of Ad26.COV2.S vaccine versus placebo. These receptors were obtained from a person aged 18 to 65 who received the Ad26.COV2.S COVID-19 vaccine or a placebo.

About this clone itself: The sample contains more than one DNA sequence encoding this CDR3. This chain uses TRBV5-8 with TRBJ2-3; TRBD1 agrees at 9 bases. The CDR3 has 14 residues. CDR1 and CDR2 (germline): SGHTS, YDEGEE. Trimming at V came to 4 bases and at J to 3 bases, leaving 3 bases not matched to a gene. CDR3 coding DNA: TGTGCCAGCAGCCCCGGGACAGGGACAGATACGCAGTATTTT. Protein product: CASSPGTGTDTQYF.

This rearrangement joins TRBV28 to TRBJ2-5; D call uncertain. The CDR3 sequence is 16 residues long. V lost 2 bases to trimming and J lost 2 bases, with 15 bases between them. The germline V gene encodes CDR1 MDHEN and CDR2 SYDVKM. This chain's CDR3 is CASSLEPRPLQETQYF. The CDR3 bases are TGTGCCAGCAGTTTAGAGCCGCGACCACTACAAGAGACCCAGTACTTC.

The V and J genes are TRBV6-4 and TRBJ1-1; the match to TRBD1 covers 7 bases. J was trimmed by 5 bases and V by 7 bases; bases with no gene match: 16. The CDR3 extends over 16 amino acids. Germline CDR1 reads MRHNA; CDR2 reads SNTAGT. CDR3 region: CASTRGGQFRGTEAFF. CDR3 sequence (DNA): TGTGCCAGCACCAGGGGGGGACAGTTCAGAGGGACTGAAGCTTTCTTT.

The chain is built from TRBV7-9 and TRBJ1-1; D unresolved. Germline V gives CDR1 SEHNR, CDR2 FQNEAQ (reference sequence). The CDR3 extends over 15 amino acids. The ends were cut back, 0 bases at V and 2 bases at J, with 10 bases in the middle. The CDR3 here is CASSLARMSNTEAFF. The CDR3 DNA reads TGTGCCAGCAGCTTAGCGCGGATGAGCAACACTGAAGCTTTCTTT.

The chain employs TRBV2 and TRBJ2-5, with D possibly being TRBD2 (6 bases). The V and J ends lost 3 bases and 4 bases respectively, with 9 bases between them. Germline values: CDR1 SNHLY, CDR2 FYNNEI. The CDR3 contains 13 residues. The CDR3 DNA sequence: TGTGCCAGCAGTGATCGGGGGAGAGAGACCCAGTACTTC. Its translation is CASSDRGRETQYF.

The chain carries TRBV7-2 and TRBJ2-3; D might be TRBD2 (5 bases). Germline lookup yields CDR1 SGHTA and CDR2 FQGNSA. This CDR3 contains 15 residues. V was clipped by 1 base and J by 6 bases, with 14 bases between them. The CDR3 DNA follows: TGTGCCAGCAGCTTAGTATGGTCCCCGGGGGATACGCAGTATTTT. Encoded protein: CASSLVWSPGDTQYF.

V and J are TRBV7-3 and TRBJ2-3; possibly TRBD1 for D (7 bases). The V gene lost 5 bases and the J gene lost 4 bases, with 10 bases spanning the gap. The CDR3 is 13 amino acids. Germline V CDR1 and CDR2: SGHTA, FQGTGA. CDR3 loop: CASSDREADTQYF. CDR3 sequence (DNA): TGTGCCAGCAGCGACAGGGAGGCAGATACGCAGTATTTT.

The gene calls are TRBV7-2 and TRBJ1-5; 8 bases are shared with TRBD1. The V segment lost 2 bases and the J segment 2 bases; nucleotides outside the gene matches: 2. This CDR3 has 15 amino acids. The germline V gene encodes CDR1 SGHTA and CDR2 FQGNSA. CDR3 loop: CASSLTGGRNQPQHF. CDR3 DNA: TGTGCCAGCAGCTTAACAGGGGGGCGCAATCAGCCCCAGCATTTT.

This clone was recorded only once. The chain is built from TRBV11-3 and TRBJ1-1; D is possibly TRBD1 (5 bases). The V end lost 5 bases, the J end lost 3 bases, and 10 bases lay between the germline ends. The CDR3 totals 13 residues. CDR1 and CDR2 (germline): SGHNT, YENEEA. Written as DNA, the CDR3 is TGTGCCAGCAGCAAGGGACGGGACACTGAAGCTTTCTTT. Amino acids: CASSKGRDTEAFF.

The genes are TRBV2 and TRBJ1-1; D is undetermined. This CDR3 is built from 15 residues. V lost 0 bases and J lost 1, with 9 bases in between. CDR1 is SNHLY and CDR2 is FYNNEI in the germline V gene. CDR3 nucleotides: TGTGCCAGCAGTGAAGCGAGGGTTGGGAACACTGAAGCTTTCTTT. Protein product: CASSEARVGNTEAFF. Full variable domain (remainder filled in from reference TRBV2 and TRBJ1-1): EPEVTQTPSHQVTQMGQEVILRCVPISNHLYFYWYRQILGQKVEFLVSFYNNEISEKSEIFDDQFSVERPDGSNFTLKIRSTKLEDSAMYFCASSEARVGNTEAFFGQGTRLTVV.

This chain uses TRBV9 with TRBJ2-5, with D perhaps assigned TRBD1 or TRBD2 (5 bases each). Germline V lookup: CDR1 SGDLS, CDR2 YYNGEE. Between the trimmed V and J ends, which lost 0 bases and 5 bases, there was a span of 14 bases. The CDR3 has 15 residues. The CDR3 protein is CASSVGGASRETQYF. DNA for the CDR3: TGTGCCAGCAGCGTAGGTGGGGCTAGCAGGGAGACCCAGTACTTC.

Points on this clone: One end of the junction is discordant with germline, which a read error may explain. The chain uses TRBV7-7 and TRBJ2-2, with TRBD1 matching over 7 bases. CDR3 length: 15 residues. Germline V CDR1 and CDR2: SSHAT, FNYEAQ (reference sequence). In DNA, the CDR3 is TGTGCTAGCAGCTTAACGAGGGGGCCGTCCGGGGAGCTGTTTTTT. Protein sequence: CASSLTRGPSGELFF.

A note on this clone: Other DNA variants within this sample encode the same CDR3. The rearrangement joins TRBV6-1 to TRBJ1-5; TRBD1 might be the D (5 bases). This CDR3 is 14 amino acids long. Trimming took 3 bases from V and 2 from J, leaving 8 bases between them. In germline, CDR1 is MNHNS, CDR2 SASEGT. CDR3 protein: CASSEGGGNQPQHF. In DNA, the CDR3 is TGTGCCAGCAGTGAGGGAGGGGGCAATCAGCCCCAGCATTTT.

The chain couples TRBV5-5 to TRBJ1-5, with 8 positions matching TRBD1. This CDR3 contains 14 residues. Trimming took 3 bases from V and 7 from J; bases not matched to a gene: 6. Germline V gives CDR1 SGHKS, CDR2 YYEKEE (reference sequence). CDR3 coding DNA: TGTGCCAGCAGCTCAGGGGGCGCCGGACAGCCCCAGCATTTT. Its translation is CASSSGGAGQPQHF.

In this sample, this clone turned up once. The V gene is TRBV7-3, the J gene TRBJ2-1, with D possibly being TRBD2 (5 bases). V gave up 5 bases and J gave up 4 bases, with 27 bases separating them. The CDR3 is made up of 19 amino acids. Germline CDR1 and CDR2: SGHTA and FQGTGA. The CDR3 DNA is TGTGCCAGCAGCGAAAGCCTCCATATACCCGGGGATGGTTACAATGAGCAGTTCTTC. Protein product: CASSESLHIPGDGYNEQFF. Based on the CDR3 plus reference TRBV7-3 and TRBJ2-1, the full variable domain is GAGVSQTPSNKVTEKGKYVELRCDPISGHTALYWYRQSLGQGPEFLIYFQGTGAADDSGLPNDRFFAVRPEGSVSTLKIQRTERGDSAVYLCASSESLHIPGDGYNEQFFGPGTRLTVL.

Only one count was recorded for this clone. The chain uses TRBV5-8 and TRBJ1-1; 7 nucleotides align to TRBD1. The germline V gene has CDR1 SGHTS and CDR2 YDEGEE. The CDR3 has 13 amino acids. V shed 8 bases and J 4 bases; nucleotides not matched to a gene: 8. CDR3 loop: CASTGAVGTEAFF. CDR3 DNA: TGTGCCAGTACAGGGGCAGTCGGCACTGAAGCTTTCTTT.

V usage is TRBV3-1 (or the pseudogene TRBV3-2) and J usage is TRBJ2-3; either TRBD1 or TRBD2 may fit D (6 bases each). The CDR3 totals 15 residues. With 2 bases removed from V and 4 bases from J, the gap between germline ends came to 13 bases. The germline V gene encodes CDR1 LGHDT and CDR2 YNNKEL (reference sequence). The CDR3 reads CASSQFPGAPDTQYF. In DNA form, the CDR3 reads TGTGCCAGCAGCCAATTTCCGGGGGCCCCAGATACGCAGTATTTT.

The chain is built from TRBV6-2 or TRBV6-3 and TRBJ1-4, with TRBD1 matching 7 bases. Germline CDR1 MNHEY, CDR2 SVGEGT. The V and J ends lost 5 bases and 3 bases, in that order; junction bases with no gene match: 3. The CDR3 sequence is 14 residues long. Here the CDR3 DNA reads TGTGCCAGCAGTCCCAGGGGGGCTAATGAAAAACTGTTTTTT. The encoded protein is CASSPRGANEKLFF.

The V and J genes are TRBV2 and TRBJ1-4; 9 bases map to TRBD1. This CDR3 is 14 amino acids long. In germline, CDR1 is SNHLY, CDR2 FYNNEI. V lost 4 bases to trimming and J lost 6 bases; unmatched junction nucleotides: 3. In nucleotides, the CDR3 is TGTGCCAGCAGTGCTGGGACAGGGTATGAAAAACTGTTTTTT. As protein: CASSAGTGYEKLFF.

The chain is built from TRBV16 and TRBJ1-5; possible D gene TRBD1, 6 bases. V was pared by 2 bases and J by 3 bases, with 20 bases between. The CDR3 extends over 18 amino acids. Per germline, CDR1 KGHSY and CDR2 FQNENV. CDR3 coding DNA: TGTGCCAGCAGCCAAATGTTGCCAATGGGGGCAGTCAATCAGCCCCAGCATTTT. It specifies CASSQMLPMGAVNQPQHF.

This chain connects TRBV20-1 to TRBJ2-3; 11 bases map to TRBD2. J gave up 4 bases and V 3 bases, and 6 bases lay outside the gene matches. The CDR3 sequence is 15 residues long. Looked up from germline, CDR1 is DFQATT and CDR2 is SNEGSKA (reference sequence). This chain's CDR3 is CSASLGTSGPDTQYF. The CDR3 DNA reads TGCAGTGCTAGTCTCGGGACTAGCGGCCCAGATACGCAGTATTTT.

The V and J genes are TRBV19 and TRBJ1-6; D call uncertain. The CDR3 has 14 amino acids. With 6 bases removed from V and 9 bases from J, the gap between germline ends came to 15 bases. CDR1 and CDR2 (germline): LNHDA, SQIVND (reference sequence). For the CDR3, the DNA is TGTGCCAGTAGCCGATCCCACGTAGGTTCACCCCTCCACTTT. Translated: CASSRSHVGSPLHF.